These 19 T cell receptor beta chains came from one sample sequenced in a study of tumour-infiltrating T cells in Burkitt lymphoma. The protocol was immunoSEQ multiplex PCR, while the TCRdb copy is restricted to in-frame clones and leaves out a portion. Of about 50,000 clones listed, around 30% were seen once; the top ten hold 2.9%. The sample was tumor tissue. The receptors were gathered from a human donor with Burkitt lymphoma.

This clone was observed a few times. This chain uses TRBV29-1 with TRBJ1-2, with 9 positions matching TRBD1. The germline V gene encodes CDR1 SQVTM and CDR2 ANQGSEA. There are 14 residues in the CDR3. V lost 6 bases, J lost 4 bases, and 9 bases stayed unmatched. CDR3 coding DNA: TGCAGCGTAGGGACGGGACAGGGAACCTATGGCTACACCTTC. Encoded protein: CSVGTGQGTYGYTF.

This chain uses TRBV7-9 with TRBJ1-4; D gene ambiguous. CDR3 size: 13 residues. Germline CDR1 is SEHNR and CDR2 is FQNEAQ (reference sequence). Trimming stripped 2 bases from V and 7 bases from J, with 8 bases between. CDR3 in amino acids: CASSLPAGEKLFF. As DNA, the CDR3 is TGTGCCAGCAGCTTACCAGCAGGTGAAAAACTGTTTTTT.

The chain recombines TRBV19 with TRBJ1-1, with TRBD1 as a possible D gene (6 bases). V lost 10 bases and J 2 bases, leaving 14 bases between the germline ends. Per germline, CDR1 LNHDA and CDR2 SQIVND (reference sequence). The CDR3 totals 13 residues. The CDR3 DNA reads TGTGCCACCTCGACAGGATTCAACACTGAAGCTTTCTTT. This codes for CATSTGFNTEAFF. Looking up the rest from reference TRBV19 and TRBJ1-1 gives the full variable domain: DGGITQSPKYLFRKEGQNVTLSCEQNLNHDAMYWYRQDPGQGLRLIYYSQIVNDFQKGDIAEGYSVSREKKESFPLTVTSAQKNPTAFYLCATSTGFNTEAFFGQGTRLTVV.

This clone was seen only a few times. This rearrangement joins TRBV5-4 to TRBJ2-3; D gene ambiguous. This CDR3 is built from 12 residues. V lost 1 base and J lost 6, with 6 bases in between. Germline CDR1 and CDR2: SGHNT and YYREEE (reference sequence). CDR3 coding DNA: TGTGCCAGCAGCTTGAATGAGGATACGCAGTATTTT. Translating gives CASSLNEDTQYF.

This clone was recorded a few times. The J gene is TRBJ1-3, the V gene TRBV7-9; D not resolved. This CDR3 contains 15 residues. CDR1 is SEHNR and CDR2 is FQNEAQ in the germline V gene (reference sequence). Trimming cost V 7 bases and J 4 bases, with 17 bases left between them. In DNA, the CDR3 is TGTGCCAGCACCGAGAACCCGAACTCGGGAAACACCATATATTTT. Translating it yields CASTENPNSGNTIYF.

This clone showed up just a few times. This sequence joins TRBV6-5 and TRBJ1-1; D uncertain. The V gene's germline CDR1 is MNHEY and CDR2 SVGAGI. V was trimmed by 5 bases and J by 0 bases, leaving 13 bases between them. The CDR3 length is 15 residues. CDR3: CASSPNPGLNTEAFF. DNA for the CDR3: TGTGCCAGCAGTCCAAACCCGGGTCTGAACACTGAAGCTTTCTTT.

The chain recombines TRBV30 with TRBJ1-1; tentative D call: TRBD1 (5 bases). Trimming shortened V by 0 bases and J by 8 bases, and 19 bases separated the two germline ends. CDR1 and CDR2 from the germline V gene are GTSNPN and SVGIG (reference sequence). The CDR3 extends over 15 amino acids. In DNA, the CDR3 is TGTGCCTGGAGTGTACCGGAGGGGACTTTCACAGAAGCTTTCTTT. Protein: CAWSVPEGTFTEAFF.

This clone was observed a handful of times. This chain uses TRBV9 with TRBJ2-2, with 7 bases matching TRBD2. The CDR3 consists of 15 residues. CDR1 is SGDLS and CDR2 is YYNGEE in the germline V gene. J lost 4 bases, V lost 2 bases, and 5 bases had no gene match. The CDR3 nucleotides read TGTGCCAGCAGCGTTCGGGACTACCTCACCGGGGAGCTGTTTTTT. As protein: CASSVRDYLTGELFF. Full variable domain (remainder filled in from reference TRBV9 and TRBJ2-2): DSGVTQTPKHLITATGQRVTLRCSPRSGDLSVYWYQQSLDQGLQFLIQYYNGEERAKGNILERFSAQQFPDLHSELNLSSLELGDSALYFCASSVRDYLTGELFFGEGSRLTVL.

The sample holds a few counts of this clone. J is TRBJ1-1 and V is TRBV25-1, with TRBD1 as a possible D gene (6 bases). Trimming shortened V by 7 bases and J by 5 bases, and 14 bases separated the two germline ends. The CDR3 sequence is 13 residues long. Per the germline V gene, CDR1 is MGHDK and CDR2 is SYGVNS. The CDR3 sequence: CASKRQEATEAFF. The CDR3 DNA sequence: TGTGCCAGCAAAAGACAGGAGGCGACTGAAGCTTTCTTT.

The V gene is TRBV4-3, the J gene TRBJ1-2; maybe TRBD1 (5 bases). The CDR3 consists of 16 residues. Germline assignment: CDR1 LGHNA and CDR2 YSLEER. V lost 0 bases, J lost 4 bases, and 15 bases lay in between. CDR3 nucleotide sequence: TGCGCCAGCAGCCAAGAAACAGGAGCGGTTTCCTATGGCTACACCTTC. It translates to CASSQETGAVSYGYTF.

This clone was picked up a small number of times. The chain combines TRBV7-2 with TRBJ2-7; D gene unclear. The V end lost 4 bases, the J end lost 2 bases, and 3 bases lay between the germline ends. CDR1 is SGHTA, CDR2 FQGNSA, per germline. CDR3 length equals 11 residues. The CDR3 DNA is TGTGCCAGCAGCTCGGCCTACGAGCAGTACTTC. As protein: CASSSAYEQYF. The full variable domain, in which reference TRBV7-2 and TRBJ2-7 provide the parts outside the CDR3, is GAGVSQSPSNKVTEKGKDVELRCDPISGHTALYWYRQSLGQGLEFLIYFQGNSAPDKSGLPSDRFSAERTGGSVSTLTIQRTQQEDSAVYLCASSSAYEQYFGPGTRLTVT.

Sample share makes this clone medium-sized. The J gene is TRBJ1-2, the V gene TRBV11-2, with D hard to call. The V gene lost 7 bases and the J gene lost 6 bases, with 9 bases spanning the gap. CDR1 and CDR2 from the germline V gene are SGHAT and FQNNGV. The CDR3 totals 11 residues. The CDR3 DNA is TGTGCCAGCACCCTCGGAGATGGCTACACCTTC. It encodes CASTLGDGYTF.

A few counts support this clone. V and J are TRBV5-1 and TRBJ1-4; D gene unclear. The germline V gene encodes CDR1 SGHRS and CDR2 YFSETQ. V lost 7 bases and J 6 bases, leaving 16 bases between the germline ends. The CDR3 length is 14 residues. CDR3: CASGLGGPDEKLFF. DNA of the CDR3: TGCGCCAGCGGCCTTGGTGGGCCCGATGAAAAACTGTTTTTT.

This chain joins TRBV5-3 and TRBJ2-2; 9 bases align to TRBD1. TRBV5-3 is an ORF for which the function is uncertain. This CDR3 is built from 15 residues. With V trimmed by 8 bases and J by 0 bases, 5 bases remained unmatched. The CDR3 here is CASLGDRANTGELFF. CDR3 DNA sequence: TGTGCCAGCCTGGGGGACAGGGCGAACACCGGGGAGCTGTTTTTT.

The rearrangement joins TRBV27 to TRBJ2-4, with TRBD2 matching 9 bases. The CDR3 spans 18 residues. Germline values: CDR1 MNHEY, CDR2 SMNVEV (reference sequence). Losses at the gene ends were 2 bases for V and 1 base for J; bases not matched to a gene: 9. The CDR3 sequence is CASSLGRGGFRAKNIQYF. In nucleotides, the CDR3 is TGTGCCAGCAGTTTAGGGCGGGGGGGATTTAGGGCCAAAAACATTCAGTACTTC.

This CDR3 reads CASSQDPSGRADTQYF. The CDR3 DNA reads as TGCGCCAGCAGCCAAGACCCTAGCGGGCGGGCAGATACGCAGTATTTT. The chain couples TRBV4-3 to TRBJ2-3, with 8 bases matching TRBD2. With 0 bases clipped from V and 4 bases from J, the junction kept 6 bases outside the gene matches. This CDR3 region has 16 residues. Germline CDR1 is LGHNA and CDR2 is YSLEER.

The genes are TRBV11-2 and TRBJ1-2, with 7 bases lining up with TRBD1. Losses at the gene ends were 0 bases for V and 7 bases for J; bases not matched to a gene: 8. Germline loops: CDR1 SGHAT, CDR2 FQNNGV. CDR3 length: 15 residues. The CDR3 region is CASSLDRVGGPGYTF. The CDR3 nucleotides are TGTGCCAGCAGCTTAGATCGAGTAGGGGGCCCTGGCTACACCTTC. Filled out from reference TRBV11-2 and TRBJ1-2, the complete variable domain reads EAGVAQSPRYKIIEKRQSVAFWCNPISGHATLYWYQQILGQGPKLLIQFQNNGVVDDSQLPKDRFSAERLKGVDSTLKIQPAKLEDSAVYLCASSLDRVGGPGYTFGSGTRLTVV.

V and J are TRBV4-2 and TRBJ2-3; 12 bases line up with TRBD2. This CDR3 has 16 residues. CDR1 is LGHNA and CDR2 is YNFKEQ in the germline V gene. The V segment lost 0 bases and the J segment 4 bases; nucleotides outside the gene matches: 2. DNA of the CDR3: TGTGCCAGCAGCCAAGATCTAGCGGGGGGGCCAGATACGCAGTATTTT. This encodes CASSQDLAGGPDTQYF.

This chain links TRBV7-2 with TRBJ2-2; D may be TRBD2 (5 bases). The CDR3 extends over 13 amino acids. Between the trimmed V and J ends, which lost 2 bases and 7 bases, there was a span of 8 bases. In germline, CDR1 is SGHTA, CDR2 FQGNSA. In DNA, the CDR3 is TGTGCCAGCAGCTTAACGAGGGTCGGGGAGCTGTTTTTT. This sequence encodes CASSLTRVGELFF.